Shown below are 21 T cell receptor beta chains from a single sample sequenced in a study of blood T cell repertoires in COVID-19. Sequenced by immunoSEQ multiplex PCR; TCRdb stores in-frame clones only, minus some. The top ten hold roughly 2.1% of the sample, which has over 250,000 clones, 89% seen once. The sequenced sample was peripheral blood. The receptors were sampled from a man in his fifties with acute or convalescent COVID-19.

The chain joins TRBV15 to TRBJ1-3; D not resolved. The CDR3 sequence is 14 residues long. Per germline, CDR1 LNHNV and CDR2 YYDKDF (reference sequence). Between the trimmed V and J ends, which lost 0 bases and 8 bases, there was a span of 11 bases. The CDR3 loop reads CATSRERKRDTIYF. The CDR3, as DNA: TGTGCCACCAGCAGAGAACGAAAGAGGGACACCATATATTTT.

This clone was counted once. The CDR3 protein is CASSHTGQSYEQYF. For the CDR3, the DNA is TGCGCCAGCAGCCACACGGGACAGTCCTACGAGCAGTACTTC. The chain has TRBV5-1 and TRBJ2-7; 7 bases are shared with TRBD1. Germline loops: CDR1 SGHRS, CDR2 YFSETQ. The CDR3 is 14 amino acids. The V and J ends lost 4 bases and 1 base, in that order; junction bases with no gene match: 5.

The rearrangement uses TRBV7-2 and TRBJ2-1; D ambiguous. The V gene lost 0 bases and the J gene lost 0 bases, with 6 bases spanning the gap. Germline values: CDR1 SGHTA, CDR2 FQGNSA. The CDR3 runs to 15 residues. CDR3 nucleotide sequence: TGTGCCAGCAGCTTAGCTAGCAACTCCTACAATGAGCAGTTCTTC. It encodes CASSLASNSYNEQFF.

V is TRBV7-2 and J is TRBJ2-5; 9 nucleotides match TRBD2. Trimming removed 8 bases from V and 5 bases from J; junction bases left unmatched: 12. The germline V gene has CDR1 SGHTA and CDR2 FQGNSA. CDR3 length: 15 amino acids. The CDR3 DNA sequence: TGTGCCAGCCAGCGAGGCGGGGGGGCAGGGGAGACCCAGTACTTC. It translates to CASQRGGGAGETQYF. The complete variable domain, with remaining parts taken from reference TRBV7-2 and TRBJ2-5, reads GAGVSQSPSNKVTEKGKDVELRCDPISGHTALYWYRQSLGQGLEFLIYFQGNSAPDKSGLPSDRFSAERTGGSVSTLTIQRTQQEDSAVYLCASQRGGGAGETQYFGPGTRLLVL.

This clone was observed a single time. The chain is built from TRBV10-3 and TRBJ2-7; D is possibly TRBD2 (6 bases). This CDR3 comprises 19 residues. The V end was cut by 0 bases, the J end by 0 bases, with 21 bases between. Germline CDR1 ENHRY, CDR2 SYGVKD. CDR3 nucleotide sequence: TGTGCCATCAGTGAGTCGGGGCGGGGACTTACTTGGAGCTCCTACGAGCAGTACTTC. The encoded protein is CAISESGRGLTWSSYEQYF.

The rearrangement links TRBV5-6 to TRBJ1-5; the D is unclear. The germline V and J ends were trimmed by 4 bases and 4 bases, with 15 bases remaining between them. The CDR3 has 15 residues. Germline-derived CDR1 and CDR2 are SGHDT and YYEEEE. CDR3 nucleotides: TGTGCCAGCAGCGAGACACCCGCAGGAAATCAGCCCCAGCATTTT. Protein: CASSETPAGNQPQHF.

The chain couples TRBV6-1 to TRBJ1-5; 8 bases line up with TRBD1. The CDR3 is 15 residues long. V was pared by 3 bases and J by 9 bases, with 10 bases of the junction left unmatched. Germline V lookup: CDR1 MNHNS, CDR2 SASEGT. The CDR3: CASSDGQGVDWPQHF. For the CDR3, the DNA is TGTGCCAGCAGTGACGGACAGGGAGTTGACTGGCCCCAGCATTTT.

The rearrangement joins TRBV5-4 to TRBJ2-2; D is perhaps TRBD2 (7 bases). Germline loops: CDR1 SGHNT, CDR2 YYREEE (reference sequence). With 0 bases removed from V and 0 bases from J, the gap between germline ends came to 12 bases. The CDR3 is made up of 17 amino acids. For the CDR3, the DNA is TGTGCCAGCAGCTTGGTACGGGGGGCCGCGAACACCGGGGAGCTGTTTTTT. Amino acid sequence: CASSLVRGAANTGELFF.

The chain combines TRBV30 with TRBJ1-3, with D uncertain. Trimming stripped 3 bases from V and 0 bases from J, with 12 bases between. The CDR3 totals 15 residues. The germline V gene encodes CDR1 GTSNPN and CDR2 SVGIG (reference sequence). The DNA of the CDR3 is TGTGCCTGGAGCCCCGGTCGGGGCTCTGGAAACACCATATATTTT. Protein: CAWSPGRGSGNTIYF. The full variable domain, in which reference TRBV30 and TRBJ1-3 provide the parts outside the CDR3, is SQTIHQWPATLVQPVGSPLSLECTVEGTSNPNLYWYRQAAGRGLQLLFYSVGIGQISSEVPQNLSASRPQDRQFILSSKKLLLSDSGFYLCAWSPGRGSGNTIYFGEGSWLTVV.

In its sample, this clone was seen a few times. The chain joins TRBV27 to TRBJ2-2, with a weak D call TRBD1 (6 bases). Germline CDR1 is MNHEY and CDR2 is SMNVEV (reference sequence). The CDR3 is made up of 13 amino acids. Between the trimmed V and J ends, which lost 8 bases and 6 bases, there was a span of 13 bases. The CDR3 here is CASFTGLSGELFF. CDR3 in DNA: TGTGCCAGCTTTACAGGGTTATCCGGGGAGCTGTTTTTT.

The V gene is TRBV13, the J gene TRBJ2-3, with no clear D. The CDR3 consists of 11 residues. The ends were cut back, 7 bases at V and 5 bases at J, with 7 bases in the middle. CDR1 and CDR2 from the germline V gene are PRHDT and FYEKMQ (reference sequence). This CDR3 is CASTREDTQYF. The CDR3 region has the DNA TGTGCCAGCACCCGAGAAGATACGCAGTATTTT.

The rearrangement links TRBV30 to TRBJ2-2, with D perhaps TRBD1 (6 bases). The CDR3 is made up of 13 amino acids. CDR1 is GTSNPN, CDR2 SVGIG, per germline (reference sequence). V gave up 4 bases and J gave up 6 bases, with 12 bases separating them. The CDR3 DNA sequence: TGTGCCTGGATCCAACAGGGCCCCGGGGAGCTGTTTTTT. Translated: CAWIQQGPGELFF.

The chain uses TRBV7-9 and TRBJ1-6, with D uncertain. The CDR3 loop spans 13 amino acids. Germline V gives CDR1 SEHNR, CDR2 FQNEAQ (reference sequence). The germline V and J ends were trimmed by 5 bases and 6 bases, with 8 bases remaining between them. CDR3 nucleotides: TGTGCCAGCAGCGGCACGGGTAATTCACCCCTCCACTTT. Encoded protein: CASSGTGNSPLHF.

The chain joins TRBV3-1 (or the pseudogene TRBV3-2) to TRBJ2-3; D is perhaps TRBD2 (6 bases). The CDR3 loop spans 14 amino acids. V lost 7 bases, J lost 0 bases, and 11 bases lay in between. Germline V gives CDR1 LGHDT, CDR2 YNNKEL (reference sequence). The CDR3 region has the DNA TGTGCCAGCAATAGCGGCTCTAGCACAGATACGCAGTATTTT. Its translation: CASNSGSSTDTQYF.

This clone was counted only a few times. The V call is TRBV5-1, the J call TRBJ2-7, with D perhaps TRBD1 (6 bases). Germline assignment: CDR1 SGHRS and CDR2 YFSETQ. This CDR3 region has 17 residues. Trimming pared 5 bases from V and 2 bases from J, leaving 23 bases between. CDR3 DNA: TGCGCCAGCAGTTGGCGGACAGTCATCACGGGTACCTACGAGCAGTACTTC. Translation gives CASSWRTVITGTYEQYF.

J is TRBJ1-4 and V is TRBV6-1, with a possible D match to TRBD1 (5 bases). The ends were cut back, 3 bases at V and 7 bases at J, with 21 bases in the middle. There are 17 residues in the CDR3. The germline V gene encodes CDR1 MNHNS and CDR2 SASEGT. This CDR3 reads CASSEQGRLRIGEKLFF. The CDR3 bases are TGTGCCAGCAGTGAGCAGGGAAGGCTTCGGATCGGTGAAAAACTGTTTTTT.

Here the CDR3 DNA reads TGTGCCAGCAGCCAAGATCTCGGGACAGGGATTCTCTATGGCTACACCTTC. Translated, it gives CASSQDLGTGILYGYTF. The chain carries TRBV14 and TRBJ1-2; 9 bases are shared with TRBD1. With V trimmed by 0 bases and J by 4 bases, 9 bases remained unmatched. CDR3 length: 17 amino acids. The V gene's germline CDR1 is SGHDN and CDR2 FVKESK.

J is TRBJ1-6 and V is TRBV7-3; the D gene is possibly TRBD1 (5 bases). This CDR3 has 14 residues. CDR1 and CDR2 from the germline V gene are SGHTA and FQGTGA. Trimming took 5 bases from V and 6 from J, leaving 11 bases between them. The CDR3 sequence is CASSLGGANSPLHF. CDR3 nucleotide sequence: TGTGCCAGCAGCCTCGGCGGGGCTAATTCACCCCTCCACTTT.

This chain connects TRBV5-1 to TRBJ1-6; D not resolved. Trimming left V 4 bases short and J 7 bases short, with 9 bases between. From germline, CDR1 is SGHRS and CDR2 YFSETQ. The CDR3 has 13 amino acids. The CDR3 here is CASSATENSPLHF. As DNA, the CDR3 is TGCGCCAGCAGCGCAACAGAGAATTCACCCCTCCACTTT.

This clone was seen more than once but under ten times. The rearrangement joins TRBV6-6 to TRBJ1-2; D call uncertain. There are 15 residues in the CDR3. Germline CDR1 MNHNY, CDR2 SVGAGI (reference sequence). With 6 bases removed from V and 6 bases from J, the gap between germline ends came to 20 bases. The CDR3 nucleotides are TGTGCCAGCAGCACGAACCCATCGGGGTTAAATGGCTACACCTTC. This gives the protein CASSTNPSGLNGYTF.

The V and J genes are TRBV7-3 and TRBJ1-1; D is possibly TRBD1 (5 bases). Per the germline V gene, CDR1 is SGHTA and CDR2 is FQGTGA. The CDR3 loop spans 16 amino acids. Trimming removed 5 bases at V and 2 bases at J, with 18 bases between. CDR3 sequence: CASSPQAGRRNTEAFF. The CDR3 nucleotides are TGTGCCAGCAGCCCCCAAGCGGGACGGAGAAACACTGAAGCTTTCTTT.